This T cell receptor (beta chain) was observed in a study of blood T cell repertoires in COVID-19. V shed 4 bases, J shed 0 bases, and the junction held 1 base outside the gene matches. Per germline, CDR1 LNHNV and CDR2 YYDKDF (reference sequence). This CDR3 contains 14 residues. In its sample, this clone was seen a few times. Profiled with immunoSEQ multiplex PCR; TCRdb holds only in-frame clones, not every one. The repertoire holds some 42,000 clones, with roughly 80% as singletons. This sequence originates from a woman in her 70s with acute or convalescent COVID-19. V gene TRBV15 combines with J gene TRBJ1-1; 8 nucleotides match TRBD1. The specimen sequenced was peripheral blood. The CDR3 nucleotides are TGTGCCACCAGCATGGGACAGGTGAACACTGAAGCTTTCTTT. Encoded protein: CATSMGQVNTEAFF.